The rows below give T cell receptor beta chains drawn from one sample of a study of human T cells and chemical hapten exposure. TCRdb used MiXCR to reprocess the RACE reads, holding one entry per CDR3 protein. The sample has 150,000 or so distinct CDR3 sequences; roughly 15% are singletons. The specimen was whole blood, collected in connection with sensitization to the hapten diphenylcyclopropenone (DPC). Every receptor here comes from a woman in her twenties or thirties with alopecia areata. Some clones in this sample may be carry-over from other donors' samples. The CDR3 runs from the conserved cysteine through the conserved F or W. Fields, in order: J gene, V gene, CDR3 protein.

TRBJ1-4	TRBV5-1	CASSEGREKLFF
TRBJ1-2	TRBV19	CASRQGPRGYTF
TRBJ1-1	TRBV11-2	CASSLLGRQRGTEAFF
TRBJ1-5	TRBV18	CASGEHNQPQHF
TRBJ1-1	TRBV30	CAWSAWGNTEAFF
TRBJ2-1	TRBV2	CASKQDYGNEQFF
TRBJ2-1	TRBV5-1	CASSHNGAGYNEQFF
TRBJ2-3	TRBV4-3	CASSQEPGTDTQYF
TRBJ2-2	TRBV30	CAWSWAGGGTGELFF
TRBJ2-2	TRBV5-1	CASSWGPGETGELFF
TRBJ2-7	TRBV28	CASNLRGRLYEQYF
TRBJ1-1	TRBV27	CASSLQPSPRTEAFF
TRBJ1-6	TRBV28	CASRSSDGLHF
TRBJ2-1	TRBV6-1	CASSEIWDSYNEQFF
TRBJ1-1	TRBV7-8	CASSYTTTGVYTEAFF
TRBJ1-3	TRBV6-6	CASSYSTGVDTIYF
TRBJ2-3	TRBV20-1	CSAEMDTQYF
TRBJ1-3	TRBV3-1	CASSNEWTGPGNTIYF
TRBJ2-6	TRBV7-7	CASSFDRGTFTGANVLTF
TRBJ2-2	TRBV10-3	CAISSGRANTGELFF
TRBJ2-5	TRBV12-3/TRBV12-4	CASSFTRKETQYF
TRBJ2-7	TRBV20-1	CSAPESGYEQYF
TRBJ1-1	TRBV28	CAGGDTEAFF
TRBJ1-1	TRBV5-1	CASSLDRGIPEAFF
TRBJ2-1	TRBV29-1	CSVAGLNEQFF
TRBJ1-4	TRBV5-1	CASSSQPGLPGGEKLFF
TRBJ1-2	TRBV5-5	CASSNTVANYGYTF
TRBJ2-7	TRBV28	CASSAEGLATYEQYF
TRBJ1-1	TRBV29-1	CSFMTGMNTEAFF
TRBJ1-2	TRBV25-1	CASSDPGRSYGYTF
TRBJ2-1	TRBV7-9	CATRQGARREQFF
TRBJ1-4	TRBV2	CASARTGVNEKLFF